A single TCR beta chain is shown here with its context. Its antigen is unknown. Qualities for individual bases were not recorded, and no much larger clone is one base off. The data derive from a study of blood T cell repertoires in COVID-19 (dated by TCRdb to the early 2020s). Broadly, across the study: The collaborator samples originated in the United States, Italy and Spain and spanned the acute and convalescent phases of COVID-19. Deeply sampled blood TCRbeta repertoires from subjects exposed to, actively infected with, or recovered from COVID-19 were included in the dataset. Samples were obtained from the ongoing ImmuneRACE study (first 160 participants) and from 1,254 subjects provided by 6 global collaborators. The material from the prospective study consisted of cDNA or gDNA derived from T cells, B-cell-depleted T cells, or PBMCs. Where HLA class I and class II types were available, the types were taken from metadata supplied by the sample provider, not from assay-based typing. A freely available public database, intended as a resource for researchers studying the immune response to SARS-CoV-2, is where the repertoires were released. A de-identified subject ID, COVID-19 status, age in years and sex were almost always included in the sample metadata. Broad study findings and their caveats: How much clinical and demographic metadata was included differed by source and by participant, and the metadata was provided uncurated.

The immunoSEQ Assay, a bias-controlled multiplex PCR, was used to amplify TCRbeta CDR3 regions from genomic DNA. As for the original processing: Within the assay, amplification of reference gene primers was used to estimate how many nucleated cells each sample contained. To quantify the absolute abundance of each unique TCRbeta CDR3 rearrangement, sequence reads were collapsed and filtered. For each sample, productive Simpson clonality was calculated by taking the square root of Simpson's diversity index across productive rearrangements. TCRdb provides this immuneACCESS table in a form limited to in-frame rearrangements. Some clones are lacking; in checked studies, under half of them reflect an unresolved V gene, and why the rest are absent is not known. The D gene and trimming were derived from the DNA, and the V and J assignments and clone size from that table. The table for this sample lists some 120,000 clones; around 87% of them were counted only once. The ten top clones hold about 2% of the sample.

Trimming removed 1 base from V and 13 bases from J, leaving 10 bases between the germline ends. CDR1 and CDR2, per the germline V gene (reference sequence), are GTSNPN and SVGIG. Its CDR3 holds 10 amino acids, cysteine through phenylalanine. Only the CDR3 part of the read is kept: 30 bases, read in frame from the first base. Whole blood was collected in K2EDTA tubes by collaborating institutions according to the institutions' own protocols. For TCRbeta analysis, collaborators shipped samples in one of three forms: frozen whole blood, isolated PBMCs, or DNA extracted from either of those sample types.

The receptor comes from a woman aged 50 to 60 with acute or convalescent COVID-19. The sequenced material came from peripheral blood. This sequence uses TRBV30 and TRBJ1-2; the D gene remains uncertain. The CDR3 reads as follows: CAWSGKAATF. The DNA reads as follows: TGTGCCTGGAGTGGGAAGGCGGCCACCTTC.